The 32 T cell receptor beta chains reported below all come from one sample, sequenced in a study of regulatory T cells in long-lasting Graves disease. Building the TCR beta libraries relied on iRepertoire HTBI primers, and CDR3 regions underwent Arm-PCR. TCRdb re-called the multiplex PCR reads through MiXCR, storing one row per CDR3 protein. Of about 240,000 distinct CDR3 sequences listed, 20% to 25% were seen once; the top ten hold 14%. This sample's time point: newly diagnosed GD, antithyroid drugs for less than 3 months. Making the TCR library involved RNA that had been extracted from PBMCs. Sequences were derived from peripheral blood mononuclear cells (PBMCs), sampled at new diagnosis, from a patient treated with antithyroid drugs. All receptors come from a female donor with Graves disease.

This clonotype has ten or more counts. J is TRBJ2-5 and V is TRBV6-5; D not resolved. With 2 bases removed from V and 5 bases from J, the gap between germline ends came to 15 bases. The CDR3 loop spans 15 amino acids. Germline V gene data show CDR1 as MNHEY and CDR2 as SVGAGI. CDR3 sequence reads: CASSYSSSGYETQYF. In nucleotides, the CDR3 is TGTGCCAGCAGTTACAGCTCTTCGGGTTATGAGACCCAGTACTTC.

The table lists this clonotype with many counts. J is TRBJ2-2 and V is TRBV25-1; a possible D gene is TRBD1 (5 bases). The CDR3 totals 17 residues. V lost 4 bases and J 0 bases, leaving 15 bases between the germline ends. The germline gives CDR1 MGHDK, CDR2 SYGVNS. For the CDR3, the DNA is TGTGCCAGCAGTGGAAATTGGACAACAACGAACACCGGGGAGCTGTTTTTT. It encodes CASSGNWTTTNTGELFF.

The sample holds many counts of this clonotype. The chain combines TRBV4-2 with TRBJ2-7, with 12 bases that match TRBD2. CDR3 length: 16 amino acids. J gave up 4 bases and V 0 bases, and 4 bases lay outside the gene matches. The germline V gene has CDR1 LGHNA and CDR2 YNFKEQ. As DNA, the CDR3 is TGTGCCAGCAGCCAAGAGACTAGCGGGGGTTTTTACGAGCAGTACTTC. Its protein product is CASSQETSGGFYEQYF.

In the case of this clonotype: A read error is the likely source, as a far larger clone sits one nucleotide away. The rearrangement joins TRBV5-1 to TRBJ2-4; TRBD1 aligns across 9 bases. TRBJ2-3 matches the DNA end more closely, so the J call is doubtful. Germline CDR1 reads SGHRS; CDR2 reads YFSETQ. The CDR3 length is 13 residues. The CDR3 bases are TGCGCCAGTTCGGGACAGGGAGGAGATGCGCAGTATTTT. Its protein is CASSGQGGDAQYF.

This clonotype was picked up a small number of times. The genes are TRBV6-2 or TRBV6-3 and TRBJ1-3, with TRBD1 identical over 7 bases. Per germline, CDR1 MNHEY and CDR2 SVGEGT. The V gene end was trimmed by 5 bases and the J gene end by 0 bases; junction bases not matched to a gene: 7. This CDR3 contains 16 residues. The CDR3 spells CASSTWTGSSGNTIYF. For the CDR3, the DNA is TGTGCCAGCAGTACATGGACAGGCTCCTCTGGAAACACCATATATTTT.

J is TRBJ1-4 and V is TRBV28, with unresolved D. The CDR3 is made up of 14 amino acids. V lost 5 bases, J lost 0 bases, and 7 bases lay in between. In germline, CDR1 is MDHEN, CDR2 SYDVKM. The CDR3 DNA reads TGTGCCAGCAGTCTCATTTCAACTAATGAAAAACTGTTTTTT. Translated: CASSLISTNEKLFF.

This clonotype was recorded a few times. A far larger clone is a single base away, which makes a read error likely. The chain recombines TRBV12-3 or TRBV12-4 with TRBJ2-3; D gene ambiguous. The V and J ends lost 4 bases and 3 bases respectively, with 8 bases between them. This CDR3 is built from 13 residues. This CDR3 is CASSSLGTDTQYF. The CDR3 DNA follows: TGTGCCAGCAGTTCGCTCGGAACAGATACGCAGTATTTT.

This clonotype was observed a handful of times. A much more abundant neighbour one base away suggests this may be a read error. The CDR3 region is CASSLALGWVYEQHF. DNA for the CDR3: TGTGCCAGCAGCTTGGCTCTCGGATGGGTCTACGAGCAGCACTTC. This chain links TRBV5-5 with TRBJ2-5, with D uncertain. The CDR3 spans 15 residues. Germline V gene sequence: CDR1 SGHKS, CDR2 YYEKEE (reference sequence).

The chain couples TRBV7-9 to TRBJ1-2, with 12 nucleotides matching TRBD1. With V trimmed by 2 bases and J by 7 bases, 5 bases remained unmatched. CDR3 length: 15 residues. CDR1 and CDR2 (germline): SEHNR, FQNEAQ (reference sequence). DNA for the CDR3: TGTGCCAGCAGCTTAAAGGGACAGGGGGCCCTTGGCTACACCTTC. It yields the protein CASSLKGQGALGYTF. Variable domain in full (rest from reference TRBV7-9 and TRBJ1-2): DTGVSQNPRHKITKRGQNVTFRCDPISEHNRLYWYRQTLGQGPEFLTYFQNEAQLEKSRLLSDRFSAERPKGSFSTLEIQRTEQGDSAMYLCASSLKGQGALGYTFGSGTRLTVV.

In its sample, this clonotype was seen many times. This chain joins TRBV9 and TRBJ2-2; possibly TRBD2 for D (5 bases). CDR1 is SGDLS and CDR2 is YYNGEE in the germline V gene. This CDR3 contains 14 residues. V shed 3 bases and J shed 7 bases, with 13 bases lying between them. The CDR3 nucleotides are TGTGCCAGCAGCGCACTGACTAATGGCGGGGAGCTGTTTTTT. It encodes CASSALTNGGELFF.

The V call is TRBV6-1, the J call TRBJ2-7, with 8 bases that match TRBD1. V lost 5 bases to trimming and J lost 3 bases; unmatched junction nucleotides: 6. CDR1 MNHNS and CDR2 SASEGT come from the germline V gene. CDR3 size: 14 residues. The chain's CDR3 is CASSSRGRDYEQYF. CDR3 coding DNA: TGTGCCAGCAGTAGCAGGGGGCGAGACTACGAGCAGTACTTC.

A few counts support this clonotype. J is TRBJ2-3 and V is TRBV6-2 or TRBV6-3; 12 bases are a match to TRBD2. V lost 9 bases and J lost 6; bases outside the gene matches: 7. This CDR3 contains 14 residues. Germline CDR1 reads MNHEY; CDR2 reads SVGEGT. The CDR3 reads CASTSGRTSDTQYF. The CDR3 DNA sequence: TGTGCCAGTACTAGCGGGAGGACGTCTGATACGCAGTATTTT.

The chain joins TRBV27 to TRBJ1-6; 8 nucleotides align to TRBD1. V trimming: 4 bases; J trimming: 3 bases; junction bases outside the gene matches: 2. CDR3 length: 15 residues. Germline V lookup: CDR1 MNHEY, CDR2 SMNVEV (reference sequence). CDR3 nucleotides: TGTGCCAGCAGTTCACAGGGGGTCTATAATTCACCCCTCCACTTT. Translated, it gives CASSSQGVYNSPLHF.

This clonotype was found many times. The CDR3 coding sequence is TGCAGTGCCCTACCCCGGACCGTTCACGAGCAGTACTTC. Amino acid sequence: CSALPRTVHEQYF. J is TRBJ2-7 and V is TRBV20-1; D is unresolved. V was trimmed by 6 bases and J by 5 bases, leaving 17 bases between them. CDR3 length equals 13 residues. Germline lookup yields CDR1 DFQATT and CDR2 SNEGSKA (reference sequence).

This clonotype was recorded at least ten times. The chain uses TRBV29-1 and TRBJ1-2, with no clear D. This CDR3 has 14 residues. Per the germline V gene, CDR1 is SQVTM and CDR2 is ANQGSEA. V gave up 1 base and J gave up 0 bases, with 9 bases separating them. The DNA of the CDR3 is TGCAGCGTTGAAGTCAGGTCGTCTAACTATGGCTACACCTTC. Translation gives CSVEVRSSNYGYTF.

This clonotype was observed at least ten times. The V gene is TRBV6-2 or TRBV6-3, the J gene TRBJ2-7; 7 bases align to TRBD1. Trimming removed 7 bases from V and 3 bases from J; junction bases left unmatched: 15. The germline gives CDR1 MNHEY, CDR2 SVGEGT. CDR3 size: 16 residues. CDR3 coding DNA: TGTGCCAGCACCCATTACGTCCGACAGGGCATCTACGAGCAGTACTTC. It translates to CASTHYVRQGIYEQYF.

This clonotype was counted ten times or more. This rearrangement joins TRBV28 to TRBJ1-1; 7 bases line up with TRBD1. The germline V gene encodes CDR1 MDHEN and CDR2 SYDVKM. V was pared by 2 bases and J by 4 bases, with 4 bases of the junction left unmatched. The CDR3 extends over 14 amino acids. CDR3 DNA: TGTGCCAGCAGTTTAGTCACAGGGGCCACTGAAGCTTTCTTT. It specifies CASSLVTGATEAFF.

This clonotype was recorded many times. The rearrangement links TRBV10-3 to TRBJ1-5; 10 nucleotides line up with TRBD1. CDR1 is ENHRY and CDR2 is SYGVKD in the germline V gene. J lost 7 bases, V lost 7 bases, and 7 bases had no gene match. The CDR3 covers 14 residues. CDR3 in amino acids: CAIKRQGARQPQHF. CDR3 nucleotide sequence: TGTGCCATCAAGAGACAGGGGGCGAGACAGCCCCAGCATTTT.

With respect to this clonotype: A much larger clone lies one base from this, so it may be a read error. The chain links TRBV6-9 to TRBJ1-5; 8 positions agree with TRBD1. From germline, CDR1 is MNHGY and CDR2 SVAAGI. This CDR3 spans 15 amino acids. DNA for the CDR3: TGTGCCAGCAGTTACTTTTTGACAGGGGATCAGCCCCAGAATTTT. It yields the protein CASSYFLTGDQPQNF.

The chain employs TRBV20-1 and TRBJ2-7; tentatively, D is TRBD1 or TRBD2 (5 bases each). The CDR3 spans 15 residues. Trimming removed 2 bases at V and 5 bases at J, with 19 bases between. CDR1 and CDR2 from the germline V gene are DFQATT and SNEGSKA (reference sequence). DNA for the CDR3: TGCAGTGCTAGACCTCCCAATGGGGGTCGGGACGAGCAGTACTTC. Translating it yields CSARPPNGGRDEQYF.

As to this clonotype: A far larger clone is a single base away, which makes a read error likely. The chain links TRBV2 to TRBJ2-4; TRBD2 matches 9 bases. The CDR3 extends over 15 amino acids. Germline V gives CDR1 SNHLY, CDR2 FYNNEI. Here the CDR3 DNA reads TGTGCCAGCAGTGACCCCGGGACTAGCTGGGATGAGCAGCTCTTC. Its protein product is CASSDPGTSWDEQLF.

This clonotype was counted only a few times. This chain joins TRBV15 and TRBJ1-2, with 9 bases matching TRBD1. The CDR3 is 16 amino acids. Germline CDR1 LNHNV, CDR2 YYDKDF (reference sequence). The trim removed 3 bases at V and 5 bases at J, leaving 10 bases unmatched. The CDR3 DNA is TGTGCCACCAGCAGTGAACTACAGGGGGCAAGTTATGGCTACACCTTC. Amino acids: CATSSELQGASYGYTF.

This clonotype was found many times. This chain's CDR3 is CASSLALGEAFF. The CDR3 DNA sequence: TGTGCCAGCAGCTTAGCACTTGGGGAAGCTTTCTTT. V gene TRBV11-2 combines with J gene TRBJ1-1; D gene unclear. Germline V CDR1 and CDR2: SGHAT, FQNNGV. The length of the CDR3 is 12 residues. V gave up 1 base and J gave up 8 bases, with 8 bases separating them. The full variable domain, rest sourced from reference TRBV11-2 and TRBJ1-1, is EAGVAQSPRYKIIEKRQSVAFWCNPISGHATLYWYQQILGQGPKLLIQFQNNGVVDDSQLPKDRFSAERLKGVDSTLKIQPAKLEDSAVYLCASSLALGEAFFGQGTRLTVV.

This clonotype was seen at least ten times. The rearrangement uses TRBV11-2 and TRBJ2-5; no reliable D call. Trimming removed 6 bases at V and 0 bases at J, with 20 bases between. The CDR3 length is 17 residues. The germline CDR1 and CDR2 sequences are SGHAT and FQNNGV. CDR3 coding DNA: TGTGCCAGCAGTTTCTCCCCGGGCCCGGCGTACCAAGAGACCCAGTACTTC. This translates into CASSFSPGPAYQETQYF. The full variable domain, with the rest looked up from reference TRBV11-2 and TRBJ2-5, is EAGVAQSPRYKIIEKRQSVAFWCNPISGHATLYWYQQILGQGPKLLIQFQNNGVVDDSQLPKDRFSAERLKGVDSTLKIQPAKLEDSAVYLCASSFSPGPAYQETQYFGPGTRLLVL.

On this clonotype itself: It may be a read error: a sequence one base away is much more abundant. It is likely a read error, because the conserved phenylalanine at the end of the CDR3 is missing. CDR3: CSVEGTIRNEQFS. CDR3 DNA: TGCAGCGTTGAAGGGACTATTCGTAATGAGCAGTTCTCC. The V gene is TRBV29-1, the J gene TRBJ2-1; tentatively, D is TRBD2 (6 bases). Germline CDR1 is SQVTM and CDR2 is ANQGSEA. This CDR3 has 13 amino acids. Trimming took 1 base from V and 7 from J, leaving 11 bases between them.

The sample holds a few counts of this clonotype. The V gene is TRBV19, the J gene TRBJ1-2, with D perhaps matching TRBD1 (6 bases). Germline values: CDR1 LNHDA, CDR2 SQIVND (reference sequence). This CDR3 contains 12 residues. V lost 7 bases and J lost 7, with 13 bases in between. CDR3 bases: TGTGCCAGTACGGGGCAGGGGTCTGGCTACACCTTC. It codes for CASTGQGSGYTF.

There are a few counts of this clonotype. Written as DNA, the CDR3 is TGTGCCAGCAGCCAAACGGGGAGTCAGCCCCAGCATTTT. Translation: CASSQTGSQPQHF. The chain links TRBV3-1 to TRBJ1-5; unclear D gene. The germline V gene has CDR1 LGHDT and CDR2 YNNKEL (reference sequence). The CDR3 is 13 residues long. Trimming left V 2 bases short and J 6 bases short, with 8 bases between.

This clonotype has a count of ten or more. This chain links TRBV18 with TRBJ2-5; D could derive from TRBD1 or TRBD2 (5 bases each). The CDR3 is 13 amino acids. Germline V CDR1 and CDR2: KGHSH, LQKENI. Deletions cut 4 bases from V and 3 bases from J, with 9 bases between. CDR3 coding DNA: TGTGCCAGCTCACGGGGACGGGAAGAGACCCAGTACTTC. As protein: CASSRGREETQYF.

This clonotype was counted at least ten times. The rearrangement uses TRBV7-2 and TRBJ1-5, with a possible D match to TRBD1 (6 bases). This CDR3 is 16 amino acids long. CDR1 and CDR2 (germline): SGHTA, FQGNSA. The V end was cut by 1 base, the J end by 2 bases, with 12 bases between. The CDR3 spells CASSLDPPGGNQPQHF. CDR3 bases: TGTGCCAGCAGCTTAGACCCGCCAGGGGGCAATCAGCCCCAGCATTTT. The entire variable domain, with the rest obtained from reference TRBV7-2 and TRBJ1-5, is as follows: GAGVSQSPSNKVTEKGKDVELRCDPISGHTALYWYRQSLGQGLEFLIYFQGNSAPDKSGLPSDRFSAERTGGSVSTLTIQRTQQEDSAVYLCASSLDPPGGNQPQHFGDGTRLSIL.

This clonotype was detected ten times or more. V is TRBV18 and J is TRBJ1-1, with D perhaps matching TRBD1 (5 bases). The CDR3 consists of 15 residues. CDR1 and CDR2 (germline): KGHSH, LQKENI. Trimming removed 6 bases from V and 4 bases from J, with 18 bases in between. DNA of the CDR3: TGTGCCAGCTCCCGCAGCGGGGACGGGAGCACTGAAGCTTTCTTT. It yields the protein CASSRSGDGSTEAFF.

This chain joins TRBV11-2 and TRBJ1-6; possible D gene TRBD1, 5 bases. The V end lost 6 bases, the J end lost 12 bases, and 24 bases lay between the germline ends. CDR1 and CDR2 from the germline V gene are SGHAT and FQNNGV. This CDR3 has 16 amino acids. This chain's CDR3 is CASSLGGERGRVPLHF. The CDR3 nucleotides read TGTGCCAGCAGTTTGGGGGGGGAGAGGGGACGGGTACCCCTCCACTTT. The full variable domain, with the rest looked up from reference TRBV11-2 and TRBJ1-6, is EAGVAQSPRYKIIEKRQSVAFWCNPISGHATLYWYQQILGQGPKLLIQFQNNGVVDDSQLPKDRFSAERLKGVDSTLKIQPAKLEDSAVYLCASSLGGERGRVPLHFGNGTRLTVT.

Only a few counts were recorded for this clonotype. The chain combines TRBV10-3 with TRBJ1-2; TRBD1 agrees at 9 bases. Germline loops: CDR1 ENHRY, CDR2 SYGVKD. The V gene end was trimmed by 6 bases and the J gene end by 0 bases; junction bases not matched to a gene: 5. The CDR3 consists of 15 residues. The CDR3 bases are TGTGCCATCAGGCCCGGGACAGGGACTAACTATGGCTACACCTTC. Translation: CAIRPGTGTNYGYTF.